This is a list of T cell receptor beta chains from one sample in a study of tumor-infiltrating lymphocytes in localized non-small cell lung cancer. Using immunoSEQ multiplex PCR, the repertoire was profiled, and TCRdb retains in-frame clones only, with some absent. Of around 15,000 clones detected, 80% appear once; the ten largest clones hold 10% to 13%. The sample was uninvolved lung tissue not adjacent to the tumor. These receptors came from a human donor with non-small cell lung cancer. The CDR3 runs from the conserved cysteine through the conserved F or W. A D gene is named only where the DNA matches it firmly. Clone size, where shown, is once, few, many, or a class for clones that have expanded.

v_gene	j_gene	abundance	d_gene	CDR3nt	CDR3aa
TRBV6-1	TRBJ1-5	few	.	TGTGCCAGCAGTGTGACAGGTTTGCTGGCCCAGCATTTT	CASSVTGLLAQHF
TRBV14	TRBJ2-1	.	TRBD2	TGTGCCAGCAGCCCGCGGGACGGGAGGGCCAGGGAGGAGCAGTTCTTC	CASSPRDGRAREEQFF
TRBV10-2	TRBJ2-5	.	TRBD2	TGCGCCAGCACCAGGGGTAGCGGGAGCTGGGAGACCCAGTACTTC	CASTRGSGSWETQYF
TRBV27	TRBJ2-1	.	.	TGTGCCAGCAGTTCGACCATAGGCAATGAGCAGTTCTTC	CASSSTIGNEQFF
TRBV5-4	TRBJ1-1	.	.	TGTGCCAGCAGCGTAGGACAGCTTAACACTGAAGCTTTCTTT	CASSVGQLNTEAFF
TRBV21-1	TRBJ2-7	.	.	TGTGCCAGCAGCAGACGCTGTGGGCAGTTCGTCACCTACGAGCAGTACTTC	CASSRRCGQFVTYEQYF
TRBV6-5	TRBJ1-3	few	.	TGTGCCAGCAGTTTCTTGGGTGGAAACACCATATATTTT	CASSFLGGNTIYF
TRBV6-5	TRBJ1-5	.	.	TGTGCCAGCAGTTACCGAGCAGGGAATCAGCCCCAGCATTTT	CASSYRAGNQPQHF
TRBV25-1	TRBJ2-2	.	.	TGTGCCAGCAGTGCCATCACCGGGGAGCTGTTTTTT	CASSAITGELFF
TRBV6-1	TRBJ2-7	.	TRBD1	TGTGCCAGCAGTCCAGCGGACAGGGGGAGCGACGAGCAGTACTTC	CASSPADRGSDEQYF
TRBV2	TRBJ1-4	.	.	TGTGCCAGCAAACGGACACCGGGAGGGGGATTGGATGAAAAACTGTTTTTT	CASKRTPGGGLDEKLFF
TRBV2	TRBJ2-5	.	.	TGTGCCAGCAGTTCCGGACAGGGAGGGTACGAGACCCAGTACTTC	CASSSGQGGYETQYF
TRBV5-4	TRBJ1-2	.	.	TGTGCCAGCAGCTTGGTGTCAGGATCCCATGGCTACACCTTC	CASSLVSGSHGYTF
TRBV7-6	TRBJ2-1	.	.	TGTGCCAGCAGCCCAGGGGAGTCATACAATGAGCAGTTCTTC	CASSPGESYNEQFF
TRBV6-1	TRBJ1-5	.	.	TGTGCCAGCAGGAGGGGGGGCGAAGAAGGTCTCCAGCATTTT	CASRRGGEEGLQHF
TRBV12-5	TRBJ1-1	.	TRBD1	TGTGCTAGTGGTCGACAGGGGCCAAACACTGAAGCTTTCTTT	CASGRQGPNTEAFF
TRBV7-2	TRBJ1-5	.	.	TGTGCCAGCAGCGGGCAGGGTCGTCAGCCCCAGCATTTT	CASSGQGRQPQHF
TRBV28	TRBJ1-5	once	TRBD1	TGTGCCAGCAGTTCTGCCACAGGGGGATATCAGCCCCAGCATTTT	CASSSATGGYQPQHF
TRBV4-1	TRBJ2-7	.	.	TGCGCCAGCGCAGGGACAAATTCCTACGAGCAGTACTTC	CASAGTNSYEQYF
TRBV5-4	TRBJ1-2	.	TRBD1	TGTGCCAGCAGCCGAACTACAGGGGGTGGTGGCTACACCTTC	CASSRTTGGGGYTF
TRBV9	TRBJ2-7	.	TRBD1	TGTGCCAGCAGCGTTGATGGGACAGGGCCCGAGCAGTACTTC	CASSVDGTGPEQYF
TRBV4-2	TRBJ1-2	.	TRBD1	TGTGCCAGCAGCCAAGACCAGACAGGGCTTGATTTCTATGGCTACACCTTC	CASSQDQTGLDFYGYTF
TRBV7-2	TRBJ1-5	.	.	TGTGCCAGCAGCTACCGACGGGATCAGCCCCAGCATTTT	CASSYRRDQPQHF
TRBV28	TRBJ2-7	.	.	TGTGCCAGCAGTCCGTCGGGGGTAAACCCCGTCTACGAGCAGTACTTC	CASSPSGVNPVYEQYF
TRBV25-1	TRBJ2-5	few	TRBD2	TGTGCCAGCAGTCCGGGACTAGCGGGAAAGGAAGAGACCCAGTACTTC	CASSPGLAGKEETQYF
TRBV7-9	TRBJ2-1	few	.	TGTGCCAGCAGCTTATCGTCGGGAGCCTACCCCTACAATGAGCAGTTCTTC	CASSLSSGAYPYNEQFF
TRBV6-5	TRBJ2-3	once	TRBD2	TGTGCCAGCAGCCCTAGCGGAGGCACAGATACGCAGTATTTT	CASSPSGGTDTQYF
TRBV4-1	TRBJ1-3	.	.	TGCGCCAGCAGCCAAGCGGGGCGATCTGGAAACACCATATATTTT	CASSQAGRSGNTIYF
TRBV2	TRBJ2-4	few	.	TGTGCCAGCAGTGACTGGGGTACAGCCAAAAACATTCAGTACTTC	CASSDWGTAKNIQYF